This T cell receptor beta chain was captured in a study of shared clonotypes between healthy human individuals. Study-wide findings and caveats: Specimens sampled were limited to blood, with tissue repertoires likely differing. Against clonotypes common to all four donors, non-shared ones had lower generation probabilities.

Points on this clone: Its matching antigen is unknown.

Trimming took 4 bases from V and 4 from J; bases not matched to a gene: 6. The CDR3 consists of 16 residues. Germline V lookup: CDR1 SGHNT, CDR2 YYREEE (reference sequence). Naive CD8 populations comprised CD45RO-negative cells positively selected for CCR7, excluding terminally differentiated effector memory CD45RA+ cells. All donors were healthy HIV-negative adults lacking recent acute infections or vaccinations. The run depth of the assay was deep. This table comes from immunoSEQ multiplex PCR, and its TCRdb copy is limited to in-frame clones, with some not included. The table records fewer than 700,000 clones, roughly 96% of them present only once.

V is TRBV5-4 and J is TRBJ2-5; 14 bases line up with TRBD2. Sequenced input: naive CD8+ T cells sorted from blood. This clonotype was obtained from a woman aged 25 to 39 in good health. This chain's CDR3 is CASSALGLAGVETQYF. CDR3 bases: TGTGCCAGCAGCGCCCTGGGACTAGCGGGAGTAGAGACCCAGTACTTC. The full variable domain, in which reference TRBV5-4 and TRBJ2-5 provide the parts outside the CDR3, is ETGVTQSPTHLIKTRGQQVTLRCSSQSGHNTVSWYQQALGQGPQFIFQYYREEENGRGNFPPRFSGLQFPNYSSELNVNALELDDSALYLCASSALGLAGVETQYFGPGTRLLVL.